This T cell receptor beta chain was captured in a study of CD8 T cells in Susac syndrome. General study points: The study's TCR sequencing and HLA analysis covered a relatively small number of individuals, and the study acknowledged this.

CD8+ and CD4+ T cells from blood underwent TCR beta sequencing. It was with random hexamers that about 0.45 to 1 ug RNA was reverse transcribed. The authors amplified TCR beta CDR3 across 54 Vbeta and 13 Jbeta using immunoSEQ multiplex PCR. Via MiXCR, TCRdb re-called the immunoSEQ multiplex PCR reads, giving one row per CDR3 protein. The repertoire consists of around 170,000 distinct CDR3 sequences, with 85% to 95% occurring once and the leading ten covering less than 0.2%. Of note for this clonotype: Its antigen is unknown.

The CDR3 covers 12 residues. V lost 5 bases and J lost 2, with 7 bases in between. Germline CDR1 SGHDT, CDR2 YYEEEE. This chain joins TRBV5-6 and TRBJ1-2, with a tentative D call TRBD1 (5 bases). The source material was CD8+ T cells from PBMCs. This clonotype was sampled from a human donor with multiple sclerosis. The CDR3 region is CASRTENYGYTF. CDR3 DNA sequence: TGTGCCAGCAGGACAGAGAACTATGGCTACACCTTC.